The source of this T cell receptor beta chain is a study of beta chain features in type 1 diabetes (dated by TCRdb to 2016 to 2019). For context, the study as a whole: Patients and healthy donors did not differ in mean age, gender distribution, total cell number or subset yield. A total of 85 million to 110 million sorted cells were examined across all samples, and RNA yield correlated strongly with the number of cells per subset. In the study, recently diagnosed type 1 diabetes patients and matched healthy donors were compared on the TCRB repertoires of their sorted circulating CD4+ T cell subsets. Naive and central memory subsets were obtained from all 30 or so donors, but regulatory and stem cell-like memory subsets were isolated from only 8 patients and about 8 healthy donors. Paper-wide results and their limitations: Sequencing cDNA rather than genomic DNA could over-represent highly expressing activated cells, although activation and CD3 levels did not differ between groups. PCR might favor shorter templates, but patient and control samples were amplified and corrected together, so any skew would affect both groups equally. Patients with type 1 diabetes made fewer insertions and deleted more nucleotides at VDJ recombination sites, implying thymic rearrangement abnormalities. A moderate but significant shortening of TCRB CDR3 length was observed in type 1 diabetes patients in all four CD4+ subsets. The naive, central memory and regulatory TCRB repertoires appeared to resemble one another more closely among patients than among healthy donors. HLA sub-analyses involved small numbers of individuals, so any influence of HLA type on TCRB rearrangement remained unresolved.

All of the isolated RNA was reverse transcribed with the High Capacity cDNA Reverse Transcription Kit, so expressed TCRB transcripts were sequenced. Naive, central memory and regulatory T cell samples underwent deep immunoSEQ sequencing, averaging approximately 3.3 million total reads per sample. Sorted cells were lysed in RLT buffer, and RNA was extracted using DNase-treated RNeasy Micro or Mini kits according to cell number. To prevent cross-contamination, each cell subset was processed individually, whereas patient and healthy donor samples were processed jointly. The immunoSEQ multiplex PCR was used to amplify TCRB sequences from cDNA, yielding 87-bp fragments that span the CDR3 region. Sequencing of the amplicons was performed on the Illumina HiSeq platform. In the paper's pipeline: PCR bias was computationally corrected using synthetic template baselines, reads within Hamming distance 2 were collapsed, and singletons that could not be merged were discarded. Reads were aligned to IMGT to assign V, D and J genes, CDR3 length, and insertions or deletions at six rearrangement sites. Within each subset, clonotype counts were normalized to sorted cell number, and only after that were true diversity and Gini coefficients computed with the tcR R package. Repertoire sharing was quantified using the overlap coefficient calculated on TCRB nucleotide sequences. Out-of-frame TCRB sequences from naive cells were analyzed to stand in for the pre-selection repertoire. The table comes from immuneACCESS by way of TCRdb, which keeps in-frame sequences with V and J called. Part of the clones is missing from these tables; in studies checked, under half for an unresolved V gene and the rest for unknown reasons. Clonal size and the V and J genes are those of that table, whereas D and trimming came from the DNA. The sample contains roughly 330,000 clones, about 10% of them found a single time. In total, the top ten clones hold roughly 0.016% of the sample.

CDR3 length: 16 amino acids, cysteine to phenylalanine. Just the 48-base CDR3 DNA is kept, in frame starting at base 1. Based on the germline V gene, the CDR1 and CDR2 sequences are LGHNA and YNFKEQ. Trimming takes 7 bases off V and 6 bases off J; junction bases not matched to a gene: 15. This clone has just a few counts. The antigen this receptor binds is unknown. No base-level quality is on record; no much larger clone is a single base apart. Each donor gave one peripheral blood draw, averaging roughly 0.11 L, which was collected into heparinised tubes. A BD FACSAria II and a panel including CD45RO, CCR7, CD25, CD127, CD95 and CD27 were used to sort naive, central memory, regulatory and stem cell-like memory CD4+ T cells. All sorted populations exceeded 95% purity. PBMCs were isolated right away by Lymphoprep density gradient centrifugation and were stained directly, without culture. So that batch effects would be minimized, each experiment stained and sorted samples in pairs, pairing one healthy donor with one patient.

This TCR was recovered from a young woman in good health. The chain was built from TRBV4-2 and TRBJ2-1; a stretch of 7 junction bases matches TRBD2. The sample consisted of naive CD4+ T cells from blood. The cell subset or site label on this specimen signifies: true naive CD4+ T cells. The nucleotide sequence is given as TGTGCCAGCAATGGTGGTGGGCGGGAGTGGAGCAATGAGCAGTTCTTC. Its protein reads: CASNGGGREWSNEQFF.